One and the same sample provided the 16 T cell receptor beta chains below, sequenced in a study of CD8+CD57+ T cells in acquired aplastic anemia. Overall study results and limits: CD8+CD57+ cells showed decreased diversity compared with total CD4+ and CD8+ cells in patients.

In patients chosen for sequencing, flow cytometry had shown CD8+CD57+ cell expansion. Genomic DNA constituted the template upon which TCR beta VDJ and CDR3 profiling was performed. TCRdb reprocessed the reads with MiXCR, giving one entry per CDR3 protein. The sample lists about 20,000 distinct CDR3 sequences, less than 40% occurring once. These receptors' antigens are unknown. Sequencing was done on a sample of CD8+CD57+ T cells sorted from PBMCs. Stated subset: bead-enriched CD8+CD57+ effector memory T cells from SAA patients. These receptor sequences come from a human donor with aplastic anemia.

The CDR3 DNA reads as TGTGCCAGCAGCTTAGGGGCTGGAGGAGCTTTCTTT. Its translation is CASSLGAGGAFF. The rearrangement links TRBV7-9 to TRBJ1-1; D is ambiguous. This CDR3 has 12 residues. Trimming pared 1 base from V and 10 bases from J, leaving 10 bases between. Germline loops: CDR1 SEHNR, CDR2 FQNEAQ (reference sequence).

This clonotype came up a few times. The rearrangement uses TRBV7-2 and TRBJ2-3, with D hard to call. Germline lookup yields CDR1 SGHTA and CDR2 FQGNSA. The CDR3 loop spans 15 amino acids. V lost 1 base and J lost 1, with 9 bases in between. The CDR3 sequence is CASSLGLTRTDTQYF. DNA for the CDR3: TGTGCCAGCAGCTTAGGGCTGACTCGCACAGATACGCAGTATTTT.

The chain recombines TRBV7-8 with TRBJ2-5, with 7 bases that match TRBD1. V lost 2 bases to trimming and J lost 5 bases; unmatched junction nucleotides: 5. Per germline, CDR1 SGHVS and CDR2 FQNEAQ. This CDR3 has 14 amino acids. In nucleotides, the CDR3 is TGTGCCAGCAGCTTAAACAGGGGTACGGAGACCCAGTACTTC. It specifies CASSLNRGTETQYF. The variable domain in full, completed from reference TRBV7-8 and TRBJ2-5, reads GAGVSQSPRYKVAKRGQDVALRCDPISGHVSLFWYQQALGQGPEFLTYFQNEAQLDKSGLPSDRFFAERPEGSVSTLKIQRTQQEDSAVYLCASSLNRGTETQYFGPGTRLLVL.

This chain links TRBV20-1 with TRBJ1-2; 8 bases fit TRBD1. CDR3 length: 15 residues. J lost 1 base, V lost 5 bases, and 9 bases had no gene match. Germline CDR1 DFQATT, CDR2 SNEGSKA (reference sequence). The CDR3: CSAVPGTGRNYGYTF. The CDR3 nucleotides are TGCAGTGCTGTCCCCGGGACAGGCCGTAACTATGGCTACACCTTC.

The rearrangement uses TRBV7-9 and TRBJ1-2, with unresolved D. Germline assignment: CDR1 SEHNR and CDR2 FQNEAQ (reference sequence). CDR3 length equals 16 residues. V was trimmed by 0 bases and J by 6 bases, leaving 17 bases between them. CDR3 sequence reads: CASSLAEGGPADGYTF. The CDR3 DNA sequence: TGTGCCAGCAGCTTAGCGGAGGGAGGGCCGGCGGATGGCTACACCTTC.

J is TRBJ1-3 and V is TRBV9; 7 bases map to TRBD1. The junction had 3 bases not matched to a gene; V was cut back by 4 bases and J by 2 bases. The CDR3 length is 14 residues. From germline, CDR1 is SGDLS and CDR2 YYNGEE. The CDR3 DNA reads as TGTGCCAGCAGCCCGGGACAGACTGGAAACACCATATATTTT. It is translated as CASSPGQTGNTIYF.

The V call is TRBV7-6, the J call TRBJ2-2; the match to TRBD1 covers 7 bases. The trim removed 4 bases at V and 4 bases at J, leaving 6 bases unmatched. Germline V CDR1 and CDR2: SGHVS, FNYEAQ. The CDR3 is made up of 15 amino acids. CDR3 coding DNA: TGTGCCAGCAGCTCCGACAGGGTCCGCACCGGGGAGCTGTTTTTT. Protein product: CASSSDRVRTGELFF.

The CDR3 protein is CAISESSSSYNEQFF. The CDR3 DNA sequence: TGTGCCATCAGTGAGTCGAGTAGCTCCTACAATGAGCAGTTCTTC. The chain recombines TRBV10-3 with TRBJ2-1; no reliable D call. Germline-derived CDR1 and CDR2 are ENHRY and SYGVKD. V was clipped by 0 bases and J by 0 bases, with 6 bases between them. The CDR3 extends over 15 amino acids.

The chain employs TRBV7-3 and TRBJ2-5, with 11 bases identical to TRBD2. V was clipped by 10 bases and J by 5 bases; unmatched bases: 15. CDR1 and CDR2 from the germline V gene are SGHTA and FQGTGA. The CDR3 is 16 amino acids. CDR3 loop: CATNTLTSGSFETQYF. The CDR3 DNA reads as TGTGCCACCAACACTTTAACTAGCGGGAGCTTTGAGACCCAGTACTTC.

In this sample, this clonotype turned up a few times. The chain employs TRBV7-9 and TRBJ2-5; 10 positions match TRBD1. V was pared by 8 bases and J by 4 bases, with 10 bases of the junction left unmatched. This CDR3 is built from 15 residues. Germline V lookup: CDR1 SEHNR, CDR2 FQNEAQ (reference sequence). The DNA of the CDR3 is TGTGCCAGCTCCCGGGACAGGGGCCTTCCAGAGACCCAGTACTTC. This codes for CASSRDRGLPETQYF.

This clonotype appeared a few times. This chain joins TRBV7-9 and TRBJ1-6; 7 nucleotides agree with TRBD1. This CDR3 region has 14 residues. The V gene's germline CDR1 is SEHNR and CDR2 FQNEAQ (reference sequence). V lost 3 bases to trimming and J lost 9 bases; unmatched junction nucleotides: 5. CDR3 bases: TGTGCCAGCAGCTTGGGCAGGGGGGGTTCACCCCTCCACTTT. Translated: CASSLGRGGSPLHF.

CDR3 nucleotides: TGTGCCAGCACCCATAGCGGGGCAGAGACCCAGTACTTC. Translation gives CASTHSGAETQYF. The chain couples TRBV3-1 to TRBJ2-5; 8 bases align to TRBD2. CDR3 size: 13 residues. Germline CDR1 reads LGHDT; CDR2 reads YNNKEL (reference sequence). The V segment lost 7 bases and the J segment 4 bases; nucleotides outside the gene matches: 5.

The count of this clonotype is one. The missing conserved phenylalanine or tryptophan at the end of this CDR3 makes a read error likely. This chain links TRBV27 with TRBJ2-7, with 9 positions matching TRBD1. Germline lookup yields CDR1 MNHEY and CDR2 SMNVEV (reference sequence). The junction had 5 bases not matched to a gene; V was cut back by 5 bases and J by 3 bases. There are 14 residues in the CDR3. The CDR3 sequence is CASSLQGANYEQYG. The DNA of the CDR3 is TGTGCCAGCAGTCTACAGGGGGCCAACTACGAGCAGTACGGG.

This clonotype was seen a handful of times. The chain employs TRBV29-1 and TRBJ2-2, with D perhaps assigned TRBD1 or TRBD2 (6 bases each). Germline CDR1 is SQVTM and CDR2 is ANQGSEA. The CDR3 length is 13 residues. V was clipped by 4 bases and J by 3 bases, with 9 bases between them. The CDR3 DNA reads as TGCAGCGTTGGGAGGGGGGACACCGGGGAGCTGTTTTTT. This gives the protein CSVGRGDTGELFF.

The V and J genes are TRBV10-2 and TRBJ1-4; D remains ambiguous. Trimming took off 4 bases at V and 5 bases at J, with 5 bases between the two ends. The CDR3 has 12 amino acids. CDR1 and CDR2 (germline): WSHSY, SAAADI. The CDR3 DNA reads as TGCGCCAGCAGTGTTGAAAATGAAAAACTGTTTTTT. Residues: CASSVENEKLFF.

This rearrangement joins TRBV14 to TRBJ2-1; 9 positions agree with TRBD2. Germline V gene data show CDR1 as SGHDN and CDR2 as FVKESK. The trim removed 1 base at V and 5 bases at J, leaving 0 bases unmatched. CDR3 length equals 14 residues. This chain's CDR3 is CASSQASGNNEQFF. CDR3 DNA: TGTGCCAGCAGCCAAGCTAGCGGGAACAATGAGCAGTTCTTC.